These 20 T cell receptor beta chains were sequenced from one sample in a study of shared clonotypes between healthy human individuals. Generated by immunoSEQ multiplex PCR, the TCRdb table keeps only in-frame clones and is missing some. The data hold about 1.9 million clones, with around 93% observed a single time. Naive CD8 cells lacked CD45RO, underwent positive selection for CCR7 and left out terminally differentiated effector memory CD45RA+ cells. Sequenced: naive CD8+ T cells from PBMCs. Source of these receptors: a man aged 18 to 30 in good health. Some clones in this sample may be carry-over from other donors' samples.

The chain joins TRBV19 to TRBJ2-7; tentative D call: TRBD1 (5 bases). Germline CDR1 reads LNHDA; CDR2 reads SQIVND (reference sequence). V lost 1 base to trimming and J lost 6 bases, with 7 bases between them. The CDR3 runs to 12 residues. The CDR3 DNA is TGTGCCAGTAGTATAGCCAGGGCCGAGCAGTACTTC. This gives the protein CASSIARAEQYF. Together with reference TRBV19 and TRBJ2-7, the CDR3 gives the full variable domain: DGGITQSPKYLFRKEGQNVTLSCEQNLNHDAMYWYRQDPGQGLRLIYYSQIVNDFQKGDIAEGYSVSREKKESFPLTVTSAQKNPTAFYLCASSIARAEQYFGPGTRLTVT.

CDR3 in DNA: TGTGCCTGGATACGCCCAGGATGGCTCTACGAGCAGTACTTC. Protein: CAWIRPGWLYEQYF. This chain joins TRBV30 and TRBJ2-7; D gene ambiguous. The CDR3 totals 14 residues. CDR1 and CDR2 from the germline V gene are GTSNPN and SVGIG (reference sequence). The V and J ends lost 4 bases and 3 bases respectively, with 16 bases between them.

This chain links TRBV19 with TRBJ2-3, with 7 bases matching TRBD1. Looked up from germline, CDR1 is LNHDA and CDR2 is SQIVND (reference sequence). The V segment lost 0 bases and the J segment 4 bases; nucleotides outside the gene matches: 1. This CDR3 has 14 amino acids. The CDR3 sequence is CASSIEGTADTQYF. DNA of the CDR3: TGTGCCAGTAGTATAGAAGGGACAGCAGATACGCAGTATTTT.

The chain combines TRBV28 with TRBJ2-1; 7 positions agree with TRBD1. The V gene end was trimmed by 0 bases and the J gene end by 4 bases; junction bases not matched to a gene: 6. CDR3 length: 16 residues. CDR1 MDHEN and CDR2 SYDVKM come from the germline V gene. The CDR3 DNA is TGTGCCAGCAGTTTATGGATGGGGACAGAGTACAATGAGCAGTTCTTC. Amino acids: CASSLWMGTEYNEQFF. The complete variable domain, with remaining parts taken from reference TRBV28 and TRBJ2-1, reads DVKVTQSSRYLVKRTGEKVFLECVQDMDHENMFWYRQDPGLGLRLIYFSYDVKMKEKGDIPEGYSVSREKKERFSLILESASTNQTSMYLCASSLWMGTEYNEQFFGPGTRLTVL.

The sample holds one count of this clone. J is TRBJ1-5 and V is TRBV9, with D maybe TRBD1 (5 bases). Germline V CDR1 and CDR2: SGDLS, YYNGEE. V lost 4 bases and J lost 4, with 15 bases in between. There are 15 residues in the CDR3. The CDR3 DNA is TGTGCCAGCAGCAAAGATGGGACGGGGAATCAGCCCCAGCATTTT. Translated: CASSKDGTGNQPQHF.

This clone was seen a single time. This sequence joins TRBV28 and TRBJ2-1; D remains ambiguous. This CDR3 contains 12 residues. Per the germline V gene, CDR1 is MDHEN and CDR2 is SYDVKM. Trimming cost V 2 bases and J 8 bases, with 7 bases left between them. The CDR3 loop reads CASSLGSDEQFF. The CDR3 DNA is TGTGCCAGCAGTTTAGGCTCCGATGAGCAGTTCTTC.

This clone has only one observation. The V call is TRBV19, the J call TRBJ2-5; TRBD2 agrees at 9 bases. The CDR3 length is 15 residues. Trimming cost V 5 bases and J 2 bases; bases outside gene matches: 6. The germline CDR1 and CDR2 sequences are LNHDA and SQIVND (reference sequence). The CDR3 sequence: CASSSRTSVQETQYF. The CDR3 bases are TGTGCCAGTAGTTCCAGGACTAGCGTACAAGAGACCCAGTACTTC.

The genes are TRBV11-2 and TRBJ2-4; 8 bases agree with TRBD1. This CDR3 contains 13 residues. Germline V gene sequence: CDR1 SGHAT, CDR2 FQNNGV. Germline trimming cut 5 bases from V and 6 bases from J; bases unmatched to any gene: 3. The CDR3 bases are TGTGCCAGCAGCCGAGGGACAGGAAACATTCAGTACTTC. The encoded protein is CASSRGTGNIQYF. The variable domain in full, with the rest retrieved from reference TRBV11-2 and TRBJ2-4, is EAGVAQSPRYKIIEKRQSVAFWCNPISGHATLYWYQQILGQGPKLLIQFQNNGVVDDSQLPKDRFSAERLKGVDSTLKIQPAKLEDSAVYLCASSRGTGNIQYFGAGTRLSVL.

This chain links TRBV19 with TRBJ2-1; possible D gene TRBD2, 5 bases. This CDR3 spans 12 amino acids. CDR1 is LNHDA, CDR2 SQIVND, per germline (reference sequence). V was trimmed by 8 bases and J by 5 bases, leaving 10 bases between them. The CDR3, as DNA: TGTGCCAGTCGGGGTAGGGACAATGAGCAGTTCTTC. This encodes CASRGRDNEQFF.

The V call is TRBV5-4, the J call TRBJ1-2; TRBD1 agrees at 10 bases. V gave up 3 bases and J gave up 7 bases; unmatched junction bases: 6. CDR1 is SGHNT and CDR2 is YYREEE in the germline V gene (reference sequence). The CDR3 length is 14 residues. CDR3 in amino acids: CASSSPGTGVGYTF. CDR3 coding DNA: TGTGCCAGCAGCTCTCCCGGGACAGGGGTTGGCTACACCTTC.

In regard to this clone: This same CDR3 is encoded by further DNA sequences in the sample. This rearrangement joins TRBV29-1 to TRBJ2-1, with unresolved D. The CDR3 runs to 13 residues. In germline, CDR1 is SQVTM, CDR2 ANQGSEA. V was pared by 7 bases and J by 1 base, with 11 bases between. The CDR3 loop reads CSGRVRSYNEQFF. The CDR3, as DNA: TGCAGCGGCCGGGTACGGTCCTACAATGAGCAGTTCTTC.

This rearrangement joins TRBV28 to TRBJ1-5, with D unresolved. Trimming left V 6 bases short and J 5 bases short, with 11 bases between. This CDR3 is built from 13 residues. CDR1 and CDR2 from the germline V gene are MDHEN and SYDVKM. CDR3 in amino acids: CASSPLPHQPQHF. CDR3 coding DNA: TGTGCCAGCAGCCCGTTGCCCCATCAGCCCCAGCATTTT.

The chain combines TRBV7-8 with TRBJ2-3; 8 positions match TRBD1. This CDR3 has 18 residues. In germline, CDR1 is SGHVS, CDR2 FQNEAQ. The V segment lost 2 bases and the J segment 1 base; nucleotides outside the gene matches: 11. Written as DNA, the CDR3 is TGTGCCAGCAGCTTATACGTGACAGGGGTCTCCGGCACAGATACGCAGTATTTT. It encodes CASSLYVTGVSGTDTQYF.

The rearrangement uses TRBV4-1 and TRBJ2-6; D is ambiguous. V lost 3 bases and J 1 base, leaving 16 bases between the germline ends. Germline V gene lookup returns CDR1 MGHRA and CDR2 YSYEKL. There are 18 residues in the CDR3. The CDR3 coding sequence is TGCGCCAGCAGCCAGTTAACCTTTACTTGGTCTGGGGCCAACGTCCTGACTTTC. Protein sequence: CASSQLTFTWSGANVLTF.

This clone was found once. This chain links TRBV7-9 with TRBJ2-5; D is ambiguous. The CDR3 contains 13 residues. Trimming left V 2 bases short and J 2 bases short, with 6 bases between. Germline V gene lookup returns CDR1 SEHNR and CDR2 FQNEAQ (reference sequence). CDR3 bases: TGTGCCAGCAGCTTATGGCGGCAAGAGACCCAGTACTTC. Translation: CASSLWRQETQYF.

This sequence joins TRBV28 and TRBJ2-4, with D perhaps given as TRBD1 or TRBD2 (5 bases each). Germline CDR1 reads MDHEN; CDR2 reads SYDVKM. The CDR3 contains 14 residues. The V gene lost 4 bases and the J gene lost 0 bases, with 7 bases spanning the gap. DNA of the CDR3: TGTGCCAGCAGTTCCGGGACAGCCAAAAACATTCAGTACTTC. It codes for CASSSGTAKNIQYF.

This chain connects TRBV5-6 to TRBJ2-2, with 7 positions matching TRBD1. With 4 bases clipped from V and 1 base from J, the junction kept 1 base outside the gene matches. The germline CDR1 and CDR2 sequences are SGHDT and YYEEEE. This CDR3 has 14 amino acids. The chain's CDR3 is CASSPGGNTGELFF. For the CDR3, the DNA is TGTGCCAGCAGCCCAGGGGGGAACACCGGGGAGCTGTTTTTT.

The chain has TRBV18 and TRBJ1-1, with D perhaps matching TRBD1 (5 bases). The germline V and J ends were trimmed by 5 bases and 3 bases, with 22 bases remaining between them. The CDR3 sequence is 17 residues long. Germline CDR1 and CDR2: KGHSH and LQKENI. The CDR3 DNA reads as TGTGCCAGCTCAAGACAAGAGGGGCCCAAGGGCCACACTGAAGCTTTCTTT. Translating it yields CASSRQEGPKGHTEAFF.

The chain recombines TRBV27 with TRBJ2-7; the match to TRBD2 covers 8 bases. The CDR3 consists of 17 residues. With 3 bases clipped from V and 1 base from J, the junction kept 11 bases outside the gene matches. CDR1 and CDR2 (germline): MNHEY, SMNVEV (reference sequence). The chain's CDR3 is CASSFGRARGVSYEQYF. The CDR3 nucleotides read TGTGCCAGCAGTTTTGGGAGGGCGCGGGGGGTTTCCTACGAGCAGTACTTC.

Notes on this clone: This same CDR3 is encoded by further DNA sequences in the sample. V usage is TRBV30 and J usage is TRBJ2-7, with D unresolved. Deletions cut 2 bases from V and 2 bases from J, with 4 bases between. The CDR3 sequence is 11 residues long. The germline V gene encodes CDR1 GTSNPN and CDR2 SVGIG (reference sequence). CDR3 region: CAWSPAYEQYF. CDR3 DNA sequence: TGTGCCTGGAGTCCCGCCTACGAGCAGTACTTC.